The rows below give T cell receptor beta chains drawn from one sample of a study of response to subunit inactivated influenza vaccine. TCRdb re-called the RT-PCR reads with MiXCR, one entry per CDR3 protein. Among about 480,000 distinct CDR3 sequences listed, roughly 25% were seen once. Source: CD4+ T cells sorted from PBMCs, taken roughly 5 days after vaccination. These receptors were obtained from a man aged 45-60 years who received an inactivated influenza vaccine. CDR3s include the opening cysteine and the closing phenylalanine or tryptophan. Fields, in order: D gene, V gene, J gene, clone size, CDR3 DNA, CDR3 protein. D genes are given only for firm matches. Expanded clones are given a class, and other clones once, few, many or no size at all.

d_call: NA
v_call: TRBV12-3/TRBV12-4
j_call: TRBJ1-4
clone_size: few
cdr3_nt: TGTGCCAGCACGAGGTCCCACTCCAATGAAAAACTGTTTTTT
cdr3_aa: CASTRSHSNEKLFF

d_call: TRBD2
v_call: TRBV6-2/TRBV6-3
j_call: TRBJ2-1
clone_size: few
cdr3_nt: TGTGCCAGCAGTTACATGGCGGGGGGTGAGCAGTTCTTC
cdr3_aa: CASSYMAGGEQFF

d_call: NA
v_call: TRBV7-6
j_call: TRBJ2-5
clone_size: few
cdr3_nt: TGTGCCAGCAGCTCACAGATGGACGGCGGGGAGGAGACCCAGTACTTC
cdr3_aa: CASSSQMDGGEETQYF

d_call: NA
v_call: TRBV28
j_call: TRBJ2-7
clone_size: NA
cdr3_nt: TGTGCCAGCAGTCCGGGAGCGGGCGCCTCCTACGAGCAGTACTTC
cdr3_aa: CASSPGAGASYEQYF

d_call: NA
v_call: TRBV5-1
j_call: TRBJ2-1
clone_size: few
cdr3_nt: TGCGCCAGCAGCCCGTTCTGGGGTTCCTACAATGAGCAGTTCTTC
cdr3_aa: CASSPFWGSYNEQFF

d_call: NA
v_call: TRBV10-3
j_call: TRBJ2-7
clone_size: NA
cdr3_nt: TGTGCCGCCTCCCCGACAGTCTACGAGCAGTACTTC
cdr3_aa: CAASPTVYEQYF

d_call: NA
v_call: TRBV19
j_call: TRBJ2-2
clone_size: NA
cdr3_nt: TGTGCCAGTAGTATAGCCGGGAAGACCGGGGAGCTGTTTTTT
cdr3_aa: CASSIAGKTGELFF

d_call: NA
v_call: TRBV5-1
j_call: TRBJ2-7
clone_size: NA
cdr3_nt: TGCGCCAGCATTGCGGGGCCGAGCTCCTACGAGCAGTACTTC
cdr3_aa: CASIAGPSSYEQYF

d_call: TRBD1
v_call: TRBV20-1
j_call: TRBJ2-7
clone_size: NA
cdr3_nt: TGCAGTGCTCGGACAGGGCCCTACGAGCAGTACTTC
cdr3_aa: CSARTGPYEQYF

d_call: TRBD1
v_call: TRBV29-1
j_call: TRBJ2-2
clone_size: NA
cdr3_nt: TGCAGCGTTACCTGGACAGGGGGCAACACCGGGGAGCTGTTTTTT
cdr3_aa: CSVTWTGGNTGELFF

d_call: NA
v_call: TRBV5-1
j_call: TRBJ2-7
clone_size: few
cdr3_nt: TGCGCCAGCAGCTTGGCCCCAGGGGAAGTCTACGAGCAGTACTTC
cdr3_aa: CASSLAPGEVYEQYF

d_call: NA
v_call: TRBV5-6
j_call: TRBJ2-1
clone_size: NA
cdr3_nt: TGTGCCAGCAGCCTACGGGGGAGCTATCAGTTCTTC
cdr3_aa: CASSLRGSYQFF

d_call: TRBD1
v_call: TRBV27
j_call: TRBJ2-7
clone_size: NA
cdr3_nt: TGTGCCAGCAGTTTACAGGACAGGCCGTTTTACGAGCAGTACTTC
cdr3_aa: CASSLQDRPFYEQYF

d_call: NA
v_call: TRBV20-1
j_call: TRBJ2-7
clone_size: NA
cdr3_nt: TGCAGTGCACCGGGACGCCTGAGCTCCTACGAGCAGTACTTC
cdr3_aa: CSAPGRLSSYEQYF

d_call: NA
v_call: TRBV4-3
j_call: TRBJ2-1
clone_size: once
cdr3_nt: TGCGCCAGCAGCCAAGAGCTCGAAATAGGGTACAATGAGCAGTTCTTC
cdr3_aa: CASSQELEIGYNEQFF

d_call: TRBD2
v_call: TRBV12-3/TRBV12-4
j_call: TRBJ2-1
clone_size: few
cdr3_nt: TGTGCCAGCAGCCCTCTAGCGGGGGGTGGCGGTGGGAATGAGCAGTTCTTC
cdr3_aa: CASSPLAGGGGGNEQFF

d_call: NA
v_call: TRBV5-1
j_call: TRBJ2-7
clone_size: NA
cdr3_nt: TGCGCCAGCGGGAGGGACAGGACCTACGAGCAGTACTTC
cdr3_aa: CASGRDRTYEQYF

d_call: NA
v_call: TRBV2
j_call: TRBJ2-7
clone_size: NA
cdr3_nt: TGTGCCAGCAGGGAGGAGGGGAAGCAGTACTTC
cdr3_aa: CASREEGKQYF

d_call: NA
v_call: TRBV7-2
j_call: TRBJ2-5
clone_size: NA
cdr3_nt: TGTGCCAGCAGCTTAGGGTACGGGGAGACCCAGTACTTC
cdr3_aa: CASSLGYGETQYF

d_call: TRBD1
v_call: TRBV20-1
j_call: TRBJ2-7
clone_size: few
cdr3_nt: TGCAGTGCTAGTCCGACACCAGGACAGGGGTTTTTTATCTACGAGCAGTACTTC
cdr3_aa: CSASPTPGQGFFIYEQYF

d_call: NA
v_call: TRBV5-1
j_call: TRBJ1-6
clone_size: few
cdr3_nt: TGCGCCAGCAGCCTTGGGGGTTTGAATTCACCCCTCCACTTT
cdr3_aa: CASSLGGLNSPLHF

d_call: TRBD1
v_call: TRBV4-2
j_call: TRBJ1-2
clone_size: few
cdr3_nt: TGTGCCAGCAGCCTGAATGCTGGACAGGCCCTTAACTATGGCTACACCTTC
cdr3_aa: CASSLNAGQALNYGYTF

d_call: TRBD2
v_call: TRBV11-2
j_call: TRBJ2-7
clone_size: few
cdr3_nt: TGTGCCAGCAGCTTAATAAGCGGGAAGTCGAGCGAGCAGTACTTC
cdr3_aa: CASSLISGKSSEQYF

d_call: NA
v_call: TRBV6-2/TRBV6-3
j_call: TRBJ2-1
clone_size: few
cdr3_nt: TGTGCCAGCAATCCAACAGGGTTCTCCAATGAGCAGTTCTTC
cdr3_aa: CASNPTGFSNEQFF

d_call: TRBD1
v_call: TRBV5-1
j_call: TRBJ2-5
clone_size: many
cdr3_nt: TGCGCCAGCAGCTTGGAGGCAGGGGGCTCGGCTGTGACCCAGTACTTC
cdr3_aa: CASSLEAGGSAVTQYF